This is a list of T cell receptor beta chains from one sample in a study of cytomegalovirus exposure and HLA in healthy donors. Using immunoSEQ multiplex PCR, the repertoire was profiled, and TCRdb retains in-frame clones only, with some absent. The sample consists of about 160,000 clones, around 64% of them appearing once. Specimen: PBMCs. The receptors were gathered from a young woman in good health and CMV-seronegative. The CDR3 runs from the conserved cysteine through the conserved F or W. Fields, in order: V gene, clone size, J gene, D gene, CDR3 protein, CDR3 DNA. The D gene is left open where the match is weak. Expanded clones are given a class, and other clones once, few, many or no size at all.

TRBV7-2	NA	TRBJ1-2	NA	CASSLVPTLNYGYTF	TGTGCCAGCAGCTTAGTCCCGACTCTTAACTATGGCTACACCTTC
TRBV28	NA	TRBJ2-1	TRBD1	CASSSGGSYNEQFF	TGTGCCAGCTCCTCAGGGGGCTCCTACAATGAGCAGTTCTTC
TRBV29-1	few	TRBJ1-3	TRBD1	CSVEVWTGTGNTIYF	TGCAGCGTTGAAGTGTGGACAGGGACTGGAAACACCATATATTTT
TRBV2	NA	TRBJ1-5	NA	CASSERRHNQPQHF	TGTGCCAGCAGTGAACGGCGGCACAATCAGCCCCAGCATTTT
TRBV6-1	few	TRBJ1-1	TRBD1	CASGTVNTEAFF	TGTGCCAGCGGGACAGTGAACACTGAAGCTTTCTTT
TRBV5-4	NA	TRBJ1-1	NA	CASSRAQGLGTEAFF	TGTGCCAGCAGCCGGGCGCAGGGGCTGGGCACTGAAGCTTTCTTT
TRBV5-6	NA	TRBJ2-4	NA	CASSQDPLAKNIQYF	TGTGCCAGCAGCCAAGATCCACTAGCCAAAAACATTCAGTACTTC
TRBV7-2	few	TRBJ1-1	NA	CASSGRQQFMNTEAFF	TGTGCCAGCAGCGGAAGACAGCAATTCATGAACACTGAAGCTTTCTTT
TRBV13	NA	TRBJ2-7	TRBD2	CASSLEGLAESYEQYF	TGTGCCAGCAGCTTAGAGGGACTAGCGGAATCCTACGAGCAGTACTTC
TRBV27	NA	TRBJ2-1	NA	CASSLWAQVNEQFF	TGTGCCAGCAGTTTATGGGCCCAGGTTAATGAGCAGTTCTTC
TRBV5-6	NA	TRBJ2-3	TRBD2	CASSSQTSGGRTDTQYF	TGTGCCAGCAGCTCTCAGACTAGCGGGGGTAGGACAGATACGCAGTATTTT
TRBV28	NA	TRBJ2-2	TRBD1	CASIQNPGQGAGHGELFF	TGTGCCAGCATCCAGAATCCGGGACAGGGGGCGGGTCACGGGGAGCTGTTTTTT
TRBV10-3	NA	TRBJ2-1	TRBD2	CAISGGEGANEQFF	TGTGCCATCAGTGGGGGGGAGGGAGCCAATGAGCAGTTCTTC
TRBV5-1	NA	TRBJ2-7	TRBD1	CASSLAPGTDVYEQYF	TGCGCCAGCAGCTTGGCCCCCGGGACAGACGTCTACGAGCAGTACTTC
TRBV18	NA	TRBJ2-3	NA	CASSPVGADTQYF	TGTGCCAGCTCACCAGTGGGCGCAGATACGCAGTATTTT
TRBV27	NA	TRBJ2-7	NA	CASSQPGQFHEQYF	TGTGCCAGCAGTCAACCGGGACAATTCCACGAGCAGTACTTC
TRBV5-4	NA	TRBJ1-1	TRBD1	CASSLKGAKAFF	TGTGCCAGCAGCTTGAAGGGGGCGAAGGCTTTCTTT
TRBV29-1	NA	TRBJ2-1	NA	CSVEDTQVIYNEQFF	TGCAGCGTTGAAGATACTCAAGTTATCTACAATGAGCAGTTCTTC
TRBV7-9	NA	TRBJ1-4	NA	CSSSQIFATNEKLFF	TGTTCCAGCAGCCAGATTTTTGCAACTAATGAAAAACTGTTTTTT
TRBV4-1	NA	TRBJ1-2	NA	CASSQTTGLGGYTF	TGCGCCAGCAGCCAGACCACAGGTTTGGGTGGCTACACCTTC
TRBV12-5	NA	TRBJ2-1	NA	CASGTGHLNEQFF	TGTGCTAGTGGTACGGGACACCTCAATGAGCAGTTCTTC
TRBV7-9	NA	TRBJ2-7	TRBD2	CASSDPTSVSYEQYF	TGTGCCAGCAGCGACCCGACTAGCGTCTCCTACGAGCAGTACTTC
TRBV19	NA	TRBJ1-4	NA	CATHPGDEKLFF	TGTGCCACCCACCCAGGGGATGAAAAACTGTTTTTT
TRBV28	NA	TRBJ1-5	NA	CASRVGGGSNQPQHF	TGTGCCAGCCGCGTCGGTGGCGGTAGCAATCAGCCCCAGCATTTT
TRBV4-3	NA	TRBJ2-3	NA	CASSQGGRGDTDTQYF	TGCGCCAGCAGCCAAGGGGGCAGGGGTGACACAGATACGCAGTATTTT
TRBV27	NA	TRBJ2-2	TRBD2	CASSLGTTNTGELFF	TGTGCCAGCAGTTTAGGGACTACTAACACCGGGGAGCTGTTTTTT
TRBV25-1	few	TRBJ2-1	NA	CASSEWAGSEQFF	TGTGCCAGCAGTGAATGGGCGGGGAGCGAGCAGTTCTTC
TRBV23-1	few	TRBJ2-5	TRBD2	CASSQGRRGGKETQYF	TGCGCCAGCAGTCAGGGACGGCGGGGGGGAAAAGAGACCCAGTACTTC
TRBV4-3	NA	TRBJ1-5	NA	CASSQDRVSNQPQHF	TGCGCCAGCAGCCAAGATCGGGTCAGCAATCAGCCCCAGCATTTT
TRBV7-9	few	TRBJ2-7	TRBD2	CASSLAGTGGPNEQYF	TGTGCCAGCAGCTTAGCGGGAACGGGAGGGCCGAACGAGCAGTACTTC
TRBV4-3	NA	TRBJ1-2	NA	CASSRAGQAAYGYTF	TGCGCCAGCAGCAGGGCGGGGCAGGCTGCTTATGGCTACACCTTC
TRBV7-8	few	TRBJ1-3	NA	CASADRTATSGNTIYF	TGTGCCTCCGCAGACAGGACCGCGACCTCTGGAAACACCATATATTTT
TRBV7-6	few	TRBJ2-7	NA	CASSSLGGSSYEQYF	TGTGCCAGCAGCTCCCTAGGTGGGAGCTCCTACGAGCAGTACTTC
TRBV7-9	NA	TRBJ2-4	NA	CASSPPLGDIQYF	TGTGCCAGCAGCCCACCCCTGGGCGACATTCAGTACTTC
TRBV6-1	NA	TRBJ1-5	NA	CASSEVGVYQPQHF	TGTGCCAGCAGTGAAGTAGGGGTTTACCAGCCCCAGCATTTT
TRBV5-1	once	TRBJ2-7	NA	CASSLAGQGGYEQYF	TGCGCCAGCAGCTTGGCCGGGCAGGGAGGTTACGAGCAGTACTTC
TRBV4-2	NA	TRBJ2-5	TRBD1	CASSRNLGQGQETQYF	TGTGCCAGCAGCCGAAACCTAGGACAGGGACAAGAGACCCAGTACTTC
TRBV11-2	NA	TRBJ2-7	TRBD2	CASSSKVRGSLDEQYF	TGTGCCAGCAGCTCGAAGGTTCGCGGGAGTCTCGACGAGCAGTACTTC
TRBV4-3	NA	TRBJ1-6	NA	CASSQDSGSKYNSPLHF	TGCGCCAGCAGCCAAGATAGCGGCAGCAAGTATAATTCACCCCTCCACTTT
TRBV7-9	NA	TRBJ2-3	TRBD2	CASSPSRTRSNTDTQYF	TGTGCCAGCAGCCCGAGCAGGACTAGGAGTAACACAGATACGCAGTATTTT
TRBV6-6	NA	TRBJ1-5	NA	CASSSWAGQPQHF	TGTGCCAGCAGTTCGTGGGCCGGTCAGCCCCAGCATTTT
TRBV6-1	NA	TRBJ1-1	TRBD1	CASIEGAGDTEAFF	TGTGCCAGCATAGAGGGGGCAGGAGACACTGAAGCTTTCTTT
TRBV29-1	NA	TRBJ1-3	TRBD1	CSVVDRGFGNTIYF	TGCAGCGTTGTGGACAGGGGATTTGGAAACACCATATATTTT
TRBV5-1	NA	TRBJ2-3	NA	CASSLVHPERFTDTQYF	TGCGCCAGCAGCTTGGTTCACCCCGAGAGATTCACAGATACGCAGTATTTT
TRBV4-2	NA	TRBJ2-7	NA	CASSHGVPTYEQYF	TGTGCCAGCAGCCACGGAGTACCCACCTACGAGCAGTACTTC
TRBV7-7	NA	TRBJ2-3	NA	CASSLGGFFREGDTQYF	TGTGCTAGCAGCTTAGGGGGCTTTTTCCGGGAGGGGGATACGCAGTATTTT
TRBV4-1	NA	TRBJ2-7	TRBD1	CASSYRDREYEQYF	TGCGCCAGCAGCTACCGGGACAGGGAGTACGAGCAGTACTTC
TRBV9	NA	TRBJ2-3	NA	CASSERVYTDTQYF	TGTGCCAGCAGCGAGCGGGTTTACACAGATACGCAGTATTTT
TRBV12-2	NA	TRBJ2-7	NA	CASRSIDRGNLDEQYF	TGTGCAAGTCGCTCTATAGACAGGGGTAATTTGGACGAGCAGTACTTC
TRBV7-6	NA	TRBJ2-7	NA	CASSLGTVSYEQYF	TGTGCCAGCAGCTTAGGGACTGTCTCCTACGAGCAGTACTTC
TRBV20-1	NA	TRBJ1-1	TRBD1	CSATGSTEAFF	TGCAGTGCGACAGGGTCCACTGAAGCTTTCTTT
TRBV30	NA	TRBJ1-1	NA	CAWSVGGDTEAFF	TGTGCCTGGAGTGTGGGAGGGGACACTGAAGCTTTCTTT